This T cell receptor (beta chain) was captured in a study of CD8+ T cells in alopecia areata. Study-level information: Administration of oral tofacitinib to treated patients was at 5 to 10 mg twice daily. Study observations and caveats: Uncertainty remains about how baseline CD8+ expansion links to response, with one nonresponder.

The sample's treatment: oral pan-JAK inhibitor, 5-10 mg twice daily. Germline loops: CDR1 MDHEN, CDR2 SYDVKM. Trimming took 9 bases from V and 4 from J, leaving 6 bases between them. The CDR3 length is 11 residues. Comments on this clone: Its antigen is undetermined.

RNA was extracted and reverse transcribed into cDNA as the sequencing template. TCRdb keeps only in-frame clones here, not all; method: immunoSEQ multiplex PCR. The data show 150,000 or so clones, approximately 59% seen once. The specimen was CD4+ T cells sorted from blood, collected between weeks 55 and 65, from a patient treated with tofacitinib. The chain has TRBV28 and TRBJ2-2; D is uncertain. This sequence originates from a human donor with alopecia areata. Written as DNA, the CDR3 is TGTGCCAGTCAAATCACCGGGGAGCTGTTTTTT. Protein: CASQITGELFF.